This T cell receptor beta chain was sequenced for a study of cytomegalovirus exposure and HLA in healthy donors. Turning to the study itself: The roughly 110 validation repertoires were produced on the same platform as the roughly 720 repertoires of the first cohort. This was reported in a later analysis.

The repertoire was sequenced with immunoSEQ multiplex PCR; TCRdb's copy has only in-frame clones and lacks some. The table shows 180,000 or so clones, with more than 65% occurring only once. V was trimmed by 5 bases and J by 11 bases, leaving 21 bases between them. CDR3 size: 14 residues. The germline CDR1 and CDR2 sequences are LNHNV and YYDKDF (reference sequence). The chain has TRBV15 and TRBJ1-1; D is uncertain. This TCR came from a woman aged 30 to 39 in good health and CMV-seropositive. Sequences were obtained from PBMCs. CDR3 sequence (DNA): TGTGCCACCAGCCCGGGAGGTGGGGTTTTTCTCGCTTTCTTT. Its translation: CATSPGGGVFLAFF. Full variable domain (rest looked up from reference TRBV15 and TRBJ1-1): DAMVIQNPRYQVTQFGKPVTLSCSQTLNHNVMYWYQQKSSQAPKLLFHYYDKDFNNEADTPDNFQSRRPNTSFCFLDIRSPGLGDTAMYLCATSPGGGVFLAFFGQGTRLTVV.